This T cell receptor (beta chain) was observed in a study of T cells in Graves' hyperthyroidism and ophthalmopathy. Study-level results: Among clonotypes expanded in thyroid above 0.001, most were also found in blood.

The investigators amplified TCR beta CDR3 regions from RNA transcripts. With the HTBI primer set, the TCR CDR3 went through a first round of RT-PCR. Using its own MiXCR run on the multiplex PCR reads, TCRdb lists one record per CDR3 protein. The sample consists of about 360,000 distinct CDR3 sequences, approximately 25% of them appearing once. V lost 6 bases to trimming and J lost 5 bases; unmatched junction nucleotides: 3. The germline V gene has CDR1 MNHEY and CDR2 SMNVEV (reference sequence). The CDR3 covers 12 residues. This clonotype was found many times. Antigen unknown. Used for diagnoses were clinical symptoms, serum thyroxine and TRAb, thyroid ultrasound and orbital computed tomography.

The sequence derives from a man between 45 and 60 years old with Graves' hyperthyroidism. The sample consisted of blood. The genes are TRBV27 and TRBJ1-1; 7 bases are a match to TRBD1. The CDR3 region is CASRAGGTEAFF. CDR3 sequence (DNA): TGTGCCAGCAGGGCAGGGGGTACTGAAGCTTTCTTT.